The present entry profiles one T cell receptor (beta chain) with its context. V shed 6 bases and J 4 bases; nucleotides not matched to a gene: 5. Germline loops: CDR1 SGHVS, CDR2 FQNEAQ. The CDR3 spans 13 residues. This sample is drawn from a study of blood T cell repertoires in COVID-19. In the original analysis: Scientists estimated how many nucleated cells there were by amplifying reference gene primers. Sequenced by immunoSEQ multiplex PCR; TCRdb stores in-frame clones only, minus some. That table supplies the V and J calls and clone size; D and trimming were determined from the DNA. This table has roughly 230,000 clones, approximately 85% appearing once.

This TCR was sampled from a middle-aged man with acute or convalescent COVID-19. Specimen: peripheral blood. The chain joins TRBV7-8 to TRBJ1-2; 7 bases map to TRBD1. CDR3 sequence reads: CASSSPGGYGYTF. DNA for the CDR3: TGTGCCAGCAGTTCCCCAGGGGGCTATGGCTACACCTTC.